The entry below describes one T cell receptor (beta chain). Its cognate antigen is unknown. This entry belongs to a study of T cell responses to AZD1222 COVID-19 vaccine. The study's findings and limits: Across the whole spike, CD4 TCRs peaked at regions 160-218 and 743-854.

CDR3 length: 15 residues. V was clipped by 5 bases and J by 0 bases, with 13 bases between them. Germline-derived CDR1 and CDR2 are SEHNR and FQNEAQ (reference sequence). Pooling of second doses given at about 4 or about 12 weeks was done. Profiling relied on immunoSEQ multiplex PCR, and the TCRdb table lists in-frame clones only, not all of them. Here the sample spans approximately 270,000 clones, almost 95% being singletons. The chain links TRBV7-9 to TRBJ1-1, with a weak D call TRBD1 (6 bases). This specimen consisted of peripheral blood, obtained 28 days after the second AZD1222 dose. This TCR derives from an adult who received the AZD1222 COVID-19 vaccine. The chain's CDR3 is CASSRQELMNTEAFF. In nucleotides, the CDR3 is TGTGCCAGCAGCCGACAGGAATTGATGAACACTGAAGCTTTCTTT.